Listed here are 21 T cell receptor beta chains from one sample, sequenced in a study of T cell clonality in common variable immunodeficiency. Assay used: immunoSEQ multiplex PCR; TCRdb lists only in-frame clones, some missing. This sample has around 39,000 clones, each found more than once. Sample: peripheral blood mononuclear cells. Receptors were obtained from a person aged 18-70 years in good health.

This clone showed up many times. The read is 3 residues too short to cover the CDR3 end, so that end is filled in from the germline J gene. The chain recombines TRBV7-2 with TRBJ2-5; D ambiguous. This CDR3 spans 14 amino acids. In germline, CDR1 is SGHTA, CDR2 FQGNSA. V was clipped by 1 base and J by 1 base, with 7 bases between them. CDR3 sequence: CASSLVGSQETQYF. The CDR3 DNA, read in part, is TGTGCCAGCAGCTTAGTGGGCAGCCAAGAGACC. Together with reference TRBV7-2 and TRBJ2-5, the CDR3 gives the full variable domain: GAGVSQSPSNKVTEKGKDVELRCDPISGHTALYWYRQSLGQGLEFLIYFQGNSAPDKSGLPSDRFSAERTGGSVSTLTIQRTQQEDSAVYLCASSLVGSQETQYFGPGTRLLVL.

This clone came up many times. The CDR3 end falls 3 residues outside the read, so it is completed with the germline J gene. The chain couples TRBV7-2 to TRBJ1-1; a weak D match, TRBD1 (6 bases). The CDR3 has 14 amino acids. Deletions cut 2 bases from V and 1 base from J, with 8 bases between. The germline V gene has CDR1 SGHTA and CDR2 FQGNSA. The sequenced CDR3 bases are TGTGCCAGCAGCTTATACAGGGCGAACACTGAA. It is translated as CASSLYRANTE. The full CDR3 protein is CASSLYRANTEAFF.

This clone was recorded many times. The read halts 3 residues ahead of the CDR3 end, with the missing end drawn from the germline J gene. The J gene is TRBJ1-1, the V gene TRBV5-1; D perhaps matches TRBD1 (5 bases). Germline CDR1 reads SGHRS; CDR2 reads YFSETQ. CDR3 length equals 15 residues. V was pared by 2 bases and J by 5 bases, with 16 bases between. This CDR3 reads CASSFQATRGTEAFF. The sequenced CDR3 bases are TGCGCCAGCAGCTTCCAGGCCACACGGGGGACTGAA.

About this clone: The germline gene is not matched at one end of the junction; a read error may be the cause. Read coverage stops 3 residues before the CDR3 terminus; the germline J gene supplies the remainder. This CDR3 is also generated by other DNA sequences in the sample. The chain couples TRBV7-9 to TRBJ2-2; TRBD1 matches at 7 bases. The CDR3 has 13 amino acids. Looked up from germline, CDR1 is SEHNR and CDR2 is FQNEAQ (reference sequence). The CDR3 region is CAIARGQSGELFF. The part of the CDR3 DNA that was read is TGCGCCATAGCCCGGGGACAGTCCGGGGAG.

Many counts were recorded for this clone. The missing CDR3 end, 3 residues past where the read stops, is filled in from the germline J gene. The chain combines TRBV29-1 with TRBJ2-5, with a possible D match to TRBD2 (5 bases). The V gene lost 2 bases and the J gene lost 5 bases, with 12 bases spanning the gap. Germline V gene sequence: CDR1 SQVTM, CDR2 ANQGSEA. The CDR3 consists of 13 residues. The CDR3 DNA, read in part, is TGCAGCGTTGAACCTACTAGTGCCGAGACC. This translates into CSVEPTSAET. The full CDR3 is CSVEPTSAETQYF.

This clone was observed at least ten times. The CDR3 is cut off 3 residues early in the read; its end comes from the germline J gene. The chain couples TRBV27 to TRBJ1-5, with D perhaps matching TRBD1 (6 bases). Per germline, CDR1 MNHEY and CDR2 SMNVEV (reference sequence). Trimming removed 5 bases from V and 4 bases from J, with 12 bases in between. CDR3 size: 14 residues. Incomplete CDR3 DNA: TGTGCCAGCAGTCCCGGACAGCCAAATCAGCCC. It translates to CASSPGQPNQP. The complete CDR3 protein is CASSPGQPNQPQHF.

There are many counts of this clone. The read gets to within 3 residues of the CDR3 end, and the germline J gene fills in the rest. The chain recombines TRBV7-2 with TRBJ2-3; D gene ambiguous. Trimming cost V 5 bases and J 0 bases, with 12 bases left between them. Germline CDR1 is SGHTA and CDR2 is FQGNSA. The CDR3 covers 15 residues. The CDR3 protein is CASSRTEPSTDTQYF. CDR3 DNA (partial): TGTGCCAGCAGCCGTACAGAACCTAGCACAGATACG.

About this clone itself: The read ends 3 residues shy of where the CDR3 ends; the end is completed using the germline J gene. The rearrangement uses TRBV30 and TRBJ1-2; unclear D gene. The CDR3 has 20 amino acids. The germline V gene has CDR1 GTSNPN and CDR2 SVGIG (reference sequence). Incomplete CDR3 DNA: TGTGCCTGGAGTTCAGTTTGGCTAGCGGGAGTATCCAGCTCCTACAATGAC. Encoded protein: CAWSSVWLAGVSSSYND. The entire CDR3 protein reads CAWSSVWLAGVSSSYNDYTF.

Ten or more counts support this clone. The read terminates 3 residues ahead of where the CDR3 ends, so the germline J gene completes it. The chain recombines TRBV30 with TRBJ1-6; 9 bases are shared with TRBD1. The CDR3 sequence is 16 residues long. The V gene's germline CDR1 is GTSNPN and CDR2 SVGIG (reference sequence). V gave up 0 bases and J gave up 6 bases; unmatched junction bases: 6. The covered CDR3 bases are TGTGCCTGGAGTGTAGGGGGACAGGGATTTAATTCACCC. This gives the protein CAWSVGGQGFNSP. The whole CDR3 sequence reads CAWSVGGQGFNSPLHF.

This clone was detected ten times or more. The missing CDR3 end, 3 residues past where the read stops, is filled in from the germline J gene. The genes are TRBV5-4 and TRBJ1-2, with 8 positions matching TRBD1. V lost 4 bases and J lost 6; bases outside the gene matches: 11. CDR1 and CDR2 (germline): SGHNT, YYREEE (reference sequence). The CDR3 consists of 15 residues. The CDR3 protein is CASSPHNSGGDGYTF. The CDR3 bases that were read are TGTGCCAGCAGCCCACATAATTCAGGGGGCGATGGC.

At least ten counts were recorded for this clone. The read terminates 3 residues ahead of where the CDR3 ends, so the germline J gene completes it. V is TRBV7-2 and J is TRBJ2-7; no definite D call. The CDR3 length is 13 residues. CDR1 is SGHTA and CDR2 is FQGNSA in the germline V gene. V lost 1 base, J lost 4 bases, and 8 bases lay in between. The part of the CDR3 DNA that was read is TGTGCCAGCAGCTTAGTAGAGATGTACGAG. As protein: CASSLVEMYE. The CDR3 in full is CASSLVEMYEQYF.

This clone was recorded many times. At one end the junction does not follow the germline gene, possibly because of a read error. This CDR3 reads CASSYYEAVAGHNEQFF. Incomplete CDR3 DNA: TGTGCCAGCAGCTACTACGAAGCCGTAGCGGGCCACAATGAG. The V and J genes are TRBV6-2 or TRBV6-3 and TRBJ2-1; the match to TRBD2 covers 7 bases. The sequence runs out 3 residues before the end of the CDR3; the remainder is reconstructed from the germline J gene. Germline V gene sequence: CDR1 MNHEY, CDR2 SVGEGT. This CDR3 comprises 17 residues.

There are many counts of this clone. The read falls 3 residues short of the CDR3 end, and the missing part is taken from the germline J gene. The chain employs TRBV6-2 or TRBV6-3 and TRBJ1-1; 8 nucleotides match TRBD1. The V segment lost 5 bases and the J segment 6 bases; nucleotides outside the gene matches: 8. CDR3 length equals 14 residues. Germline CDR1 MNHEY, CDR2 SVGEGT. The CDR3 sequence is CASSDGQGPSEAFF. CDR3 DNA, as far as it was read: TGTGCCAGCAGTGACGGACAGGGCCCCTCTGAA.

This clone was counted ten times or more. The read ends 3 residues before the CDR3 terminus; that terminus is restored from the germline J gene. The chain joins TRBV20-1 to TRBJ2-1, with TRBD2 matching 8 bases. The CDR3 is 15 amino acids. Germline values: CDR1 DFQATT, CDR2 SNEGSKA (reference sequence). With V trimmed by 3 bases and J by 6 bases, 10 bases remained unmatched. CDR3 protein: CSASAGLAMGNEQFF. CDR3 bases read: TGCAGTGCTAGCGCCGGACTAGCAATGGGCAATGAG.

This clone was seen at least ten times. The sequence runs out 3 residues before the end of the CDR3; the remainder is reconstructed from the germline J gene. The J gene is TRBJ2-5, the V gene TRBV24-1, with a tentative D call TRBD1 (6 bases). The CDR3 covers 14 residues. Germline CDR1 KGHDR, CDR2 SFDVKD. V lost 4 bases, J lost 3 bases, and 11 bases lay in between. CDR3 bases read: TGTGCCACCAGTGACTTGGACAGCAAAGAGACC. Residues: CATSDLDSKET. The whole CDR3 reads CATSDLDSKETQYF.

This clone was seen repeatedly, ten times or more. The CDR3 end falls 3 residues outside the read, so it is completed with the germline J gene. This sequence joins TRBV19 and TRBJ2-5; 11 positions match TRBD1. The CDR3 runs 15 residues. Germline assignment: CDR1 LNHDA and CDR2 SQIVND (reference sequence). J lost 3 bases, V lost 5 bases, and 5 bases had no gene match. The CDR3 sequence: CASSRAGQGEETQYF. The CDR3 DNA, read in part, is TGTGCCAGTAGTCGCGCGGGACAGGGGGAAGAGACC.

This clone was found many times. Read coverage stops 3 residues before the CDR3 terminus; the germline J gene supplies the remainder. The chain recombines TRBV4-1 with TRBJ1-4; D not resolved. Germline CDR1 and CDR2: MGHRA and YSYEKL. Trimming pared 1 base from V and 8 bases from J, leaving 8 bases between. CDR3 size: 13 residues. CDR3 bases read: TGCGCCAGCAGCCAAGTGTTTATGGAAAAA. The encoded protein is CASSQVFMEK. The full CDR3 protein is CASSQVFMEKLFF.

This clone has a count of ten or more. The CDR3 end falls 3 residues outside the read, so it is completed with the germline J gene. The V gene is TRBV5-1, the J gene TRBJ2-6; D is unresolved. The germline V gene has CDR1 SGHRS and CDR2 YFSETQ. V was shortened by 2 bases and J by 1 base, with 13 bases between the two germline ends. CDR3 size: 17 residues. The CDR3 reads CASSLTPVGSGANVLTF. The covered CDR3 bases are TGCGCCAGCAGCTTAACCCCGGTAGGGTCTGGGGCCAACGTC.

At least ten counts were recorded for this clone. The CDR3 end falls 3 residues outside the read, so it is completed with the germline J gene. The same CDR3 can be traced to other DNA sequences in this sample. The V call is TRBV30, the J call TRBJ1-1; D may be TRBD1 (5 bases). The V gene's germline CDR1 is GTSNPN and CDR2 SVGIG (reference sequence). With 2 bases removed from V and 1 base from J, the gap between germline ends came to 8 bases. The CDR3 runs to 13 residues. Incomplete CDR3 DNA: TGTGCCTGGAGTACCCAGGGGAACACTGAA. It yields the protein CAWSTQGNTE. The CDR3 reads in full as CAWSTQGNTEAFF.

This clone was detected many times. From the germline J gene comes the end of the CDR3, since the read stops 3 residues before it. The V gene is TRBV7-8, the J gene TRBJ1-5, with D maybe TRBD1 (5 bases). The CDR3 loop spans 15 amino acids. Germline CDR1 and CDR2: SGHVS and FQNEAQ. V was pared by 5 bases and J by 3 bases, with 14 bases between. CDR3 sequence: CASSGDSGINQPQHF. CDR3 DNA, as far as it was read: TGTGCCAGCAGCGGGGACTCCGGGATCAATCAGCCC.

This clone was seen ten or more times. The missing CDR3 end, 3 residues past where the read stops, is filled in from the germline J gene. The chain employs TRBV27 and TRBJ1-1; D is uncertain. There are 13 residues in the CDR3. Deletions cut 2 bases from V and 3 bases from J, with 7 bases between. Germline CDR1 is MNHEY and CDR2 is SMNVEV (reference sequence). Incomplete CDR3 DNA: TGTGCCAGCAGTTTACAGGTTTACACTGAA. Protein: CASSLQVYTE. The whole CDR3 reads CASSLQVYTEAFF.